This T cell receptor (beta chain) was recorded in a study of blood T cell repertoires in COVID-19. Study context: From the United States, Italy and Spain came samples of acute and convalescent COVID-19. Sources were T cells, B-cell-depleted T cells, or PBMCs; the material itself was cDNA or gDNA.

Here immunoSEQ multiplex PCR was the method, and the copy in TCRdb shows in-frame clones only, minus some. There are more than 200,000 clones in the sample; less than 90% occur only once, and nearly 2% lies in the top ten. This clone was counted between two and nine times. Germline loops: CDR1 GTSNPN, CDR2 SVGIG (reference sequence). The V and J ends lost 3 bases and 6 bases respectively, with 9 bases between them. This CDR3 is 11 amino acids long. The clonotype originates from a man younger than 40 with active or convalescent COVID-19. The gene calls are TRBV30 and TRBJ2-7; D ambiguous. Input material: peripheral blood. The CDR3 loop reads CAWSLVGEQYF. The DNA of the CDR3 is TGTGCCTGGAGCCTAGTCGGCGAGCAGTACTTC.